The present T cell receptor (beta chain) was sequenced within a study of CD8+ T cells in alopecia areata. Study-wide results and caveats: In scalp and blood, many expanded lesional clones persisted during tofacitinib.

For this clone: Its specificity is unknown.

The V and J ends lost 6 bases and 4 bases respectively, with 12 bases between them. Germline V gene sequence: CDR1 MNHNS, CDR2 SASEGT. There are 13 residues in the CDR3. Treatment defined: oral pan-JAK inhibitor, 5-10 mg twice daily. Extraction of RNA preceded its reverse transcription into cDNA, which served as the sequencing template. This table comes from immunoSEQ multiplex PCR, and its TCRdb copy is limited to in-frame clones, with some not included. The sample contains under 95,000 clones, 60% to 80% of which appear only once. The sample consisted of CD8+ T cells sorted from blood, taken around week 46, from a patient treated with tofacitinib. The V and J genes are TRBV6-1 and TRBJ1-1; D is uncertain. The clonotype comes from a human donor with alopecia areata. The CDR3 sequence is CASRETGATEAFF. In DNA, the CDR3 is TGTGCCAGCAGGGAGACTGGAGCCACTGAAGCTTTCTTT.